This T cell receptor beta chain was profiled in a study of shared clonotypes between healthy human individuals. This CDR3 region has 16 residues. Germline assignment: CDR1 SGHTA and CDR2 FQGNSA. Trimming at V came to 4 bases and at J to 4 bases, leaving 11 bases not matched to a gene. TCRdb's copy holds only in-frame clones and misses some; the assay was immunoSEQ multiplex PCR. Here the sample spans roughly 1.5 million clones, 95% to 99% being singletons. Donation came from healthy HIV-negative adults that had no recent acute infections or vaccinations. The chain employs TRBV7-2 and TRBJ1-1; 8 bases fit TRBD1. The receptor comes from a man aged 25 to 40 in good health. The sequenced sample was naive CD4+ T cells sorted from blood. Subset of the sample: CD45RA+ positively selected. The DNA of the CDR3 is TGTGCCAGCAGCTCTAGTCTCGGACAGGGAGGCACTGAAGCTTTCTTT. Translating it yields CASSSSLGQGGTEAFF.